The sequence of this T cell receptor (beta chain) was determined in a study of metastatic and nonmetastatic thyroid tumors. About the research overall: It was across blood and tumor or nodule tissue from malignant and benign thyroid patients that repertoires were compared.

Original data processing: Construction of a distant-metastasis classifier for papillary thyroid cancer relied on CDR3 differences across clinicopathological groups. Using MiXCR, TCRdb reanalyzed the PCR reads. None of the V and J calls come from the authors' own analysis; TCRdb made them. The data hold 40,000 to 45,000 clones, with around 2.9% observed a single time. On this clone itself: Its antigen is still unknown.

Whole-study results and caveats: Reported TCR beta diversity, measured in blood and tumor, was significantly higher for malignant thyroid tumors than for benign nodules.

Every patient was untreated before thyroid surgery. V shed 3 bases and J shed 3 bases, with 3 bases lying between them. The CDR3 is made up of 11 amino acids. Germline CDR1 is MDHEN and CDR2 is SYDVKM. What was sequenced was blood. The TCR comes from a female donor with papillary thyroid cancer or a benign thyroid nodule (not recorded which). Some clones in this sample may be carry-over from other donors' samples. The chain is built from TRBV28 and TRBJ2-7, with D unresolved. The CDR3 is CASSFVYEQYF. CDR3 sequence (DNA): TGTGCCAGCAGTTTCGTCTACGAGCAGTACTTC. The full variable domain, with the rest looked up from reference TRBV28 and TRBJ2-7, is DVKVTQSSRYLVKRTGEKVFLECVQDMDHENMFWYRQDPGLGLRLIYFSYDVKMKEKGDIPEGYSVSREKKERFSLILESASTNQTSMYLCASSFVYEQYFGPGTRLTVT.